This T cell receptor beta chain was observed in a study of breast tumors, draining lymph nodes, adjacent tissues. Study-wide points: Luminal-like breast cancer showed significantly higher tumor–nontumor repertoire similarity than basal-like. That most tumor T cells come from lymph nodes remained unproven. Tumor repertoires ranked between lymph nodes and nontumor tissue in diversity, with V and J gene preferences.

This clonotype was seen many times. Its specificity is unknown. From the multiplex PCR reads, TCRdb called clonotypes with MiXCR, one entry per CDR3 protein. The table has over 200,000 distinct CDR3 sequences, 32% seen once; the top ten hold about 1.4%. Axillary draining lymph nodes of breast cancer patients supplied the node samples. The CDR3 has 15 residues. Germline-derived CDR1 and CDR2 are SGHAT and FQNNGV. V was clipped by 3 bases and J by 3 bases; unmatched bases: 5. The source is a female donor with breast cancer. Some clones in this sample may be carry-over from other donors' samples. This chain connects TRBV11-2 to TRBJ2-7; 10 positions match TRBD1. The sequenced sample was axillary lymph node tissue. For the CDR3, the DNA is TGTGCCAGCAGCTTTACCCGGACAGGGGGCTACGAGCAGTACTTC. It translates to CASSFTRTGGYEQYF.